A selection of T cell receptor beta chains follows, all from one sample in a study of cytomegalovirus exposure and HLA in healthy donors. TCRdb's table, derived via immunoSEQ multiplex PCR, lists solely in-frame clones and lacks some. Here the sample spans about 170,000 clones, 79% being singletons. Source material: PBMCs. Source of these receptors: a woman aged 50 to 60 in good health and CMV-seronegative. The conserved cysteine and the conserved F or W are not part of the CDR3 here. A D gene is named only where the DNA matches it firmly.

V gene: TRBV7-2
D gene: TRBD2
CDR3 protein: ASSHTSGRANEQF

V gene: TRBV5-1
D gene: -
CDR3 protein: ASSLWRDRPSTQY

V gene: TRBV5-4
D gene: -
CDR3 protein: ASRPEGTDTQY

V gene: TRBV28
D gene: TRBD2
CDR3 protein: ASRSAGDTDTQY

V gene: TRBV4-3
D gene: TRBD1
CDR3 protein: ASSRGQGNTEAF

V gene: TRBV7-8
D gene: -
CDR3 protein: ASSPNSGPRNTIY

V gene: TRBV10-1
D gene: -
CDR3 protein: ASSEGVGQPQH

V gene: TRBV14
D gene: -
CDR3 protein: ASSQQGLLNEKLF

V gene: TRBV5-1
D gene: -
CDR3 protein: ASSLGWSSYEQY

V gene: TRBV19
D gene: TRBD1
CDR3 protein: ASSIPGQGHQPQH

V gene: TRBV9
D gene: TRBD1
CDR3 protein: ASGRGQGAYEQY

V gene: TRBV7-2
D gene: TRBD1
CDR3 protein: ASSLRQGKQTQY

V gene: TRBV25-1
D gene: -
CDR3 protein: ASSEDGSAGSYEQY

V gene: TRBV28
D gene: TRBD1
CDR3 protein: ASSPGTALGWSYGYT

V gene: TRBV2
D gene: TRBD1
CDR3 protein: ASRASLGQGNLGYT

V gene: TRBV19
D gene: -
CDR3 protein: ASSTPLGRGAYNEQF

V gene: TRBV18
D gene: -
CDR3 protein: ASSPPDTGELF

V gene: TRBV6-1
D gene: -
CDR3 protein: ASSEVVRGTEAF

V gene: TRBV7-2
D gene: -
CDR3 protein: ASSATGSFYEQY

V gene: TRBV7-2
D gene: TRBD2
CDR3 protein: ASSLEGLAGQAYEQY

V gene: TRBV5-1
D gene: TRBD2
CDR3 protein: ASSPGGTYNEQF

V gene: TRBV28
D gene: -
CDR3 protein: ASSFKGSNSPLH

V gene: TRBV28
D gene: -
CDR3 protein: ASSSQGSANEKLF

V gene: TRBV28
D gene: TRBD2
CDR3 protein: ASSLTGGPDEQY

V gene: TRBV4-3
D gene: -
CDR3 protein: ASSQYPSYEQY

V gene: TRBV4-1
D gene: -
CDR3 protein: ASSQVGQGGPGELF

V gene: TRBV27
D gene: -
CDR3 protein: ASSPPRKGELF

V gene: TRBV4-1
D gene: -
CDR3 protein: ASSQEQPTDTQY

V gene: TRBV6-5
D gene: -
CDR3 protein: ASSYRQSNQPQH

V gene: TRBV7-2
D gene: TRBD1
CDR3 protein: ASSLPGGTGELF

V gene: TRBV6-5
D gene: TRBD1
CDR3 protein: ASSQGQGFRETQY

V gene: TRBV27
D gene: -
CDR3 protein: ASSFIPFSYNEQF

V gene: TRBV6-5
D gene: -
CDR3 protein: ASSEFSGDGYT

V gene: TRBV7-2
D gene: -
CDR3 protein: ASSGEWGRTTEAF

V gene: TRBV9
D gene: -
CDR3 protein: ASSVVEGLGYGYP

V gene: TRBV27
D gene: TRBD1
CDR3 protein: VPGTGDRVYGYT

V gene: TRBV28
D gene: -
CDR3 protein: ASSTQGLGNSPLH

V gene: TRBV29-1
D gene: TRBD2
CDR3 protein: SVGGGQGTDTQY

V gene: TRBV28
D gene: TRBD2
CDR3 protein: ASRVAGAYEQY

V gene: TRBV29-1
D gene: -
CDR3 protein: SVEGRDEQY

V gene: TRBV19
D gene: -
CDR3 protein: ASSLPVNTEAF

V gene: TRBV28
D gene: -
CDR3 protein: ASSLAPRGVSEKLF

V gene: TRBV4-3
D gene: -
CDR3 protein: ASSPIRWTEGQF

V gene: TRBV6-5
D gene: -
CDR3 protein: ASSPSPGAPYEQY

V gene: TRBV29-1
D gene: TRBD1
CDR3 protein: SVGTGGAAGELF

V gene: TRBV19
D gene: TRBD1
CDR3 protein: ASQQGLYTEAF

V gene: TRBV29-1
D gene: TRBD2
CDR3 protein: SVLASGSNEQF